The subject of this entry is one TCR beta chain. The germline gene is not matched at one end of the junction; a read error may be the cause. Libraries were prepared by immunoSEQ multiplex PCR; TCRdb keeps only in-frame clonotypes and omits some of them. This sample yields roughly 150,000 clones, of which around 80% are seen a single time; around 19% belongs to the top ten. This specimen belongs to a study of blood T cell repertoires in COVID-19. Turning to the study itself: T cells, B-cell-depleted T cells, or PBMCs provided the cDNA or gDNA that served as material.

This CDR3 region has 12 residues. The TCR comes from a woman aged 70 to 79 in a cohort exposed to, infected with or recovered from COVID-19 (not recorded which). The rearrangement links TRBV12-3 or TRBV12-4 to TRBJ2-7; 9 positions match TRBD1. The sequenced sample consisted of PBMCs or T cells enriched from blood (not recorded which). The CDR3 DNA reads as TGTGCCAGCACTCAGGGACAGGGATCAAAGAACTTC. Protein product: CASTQGQGSKNF.